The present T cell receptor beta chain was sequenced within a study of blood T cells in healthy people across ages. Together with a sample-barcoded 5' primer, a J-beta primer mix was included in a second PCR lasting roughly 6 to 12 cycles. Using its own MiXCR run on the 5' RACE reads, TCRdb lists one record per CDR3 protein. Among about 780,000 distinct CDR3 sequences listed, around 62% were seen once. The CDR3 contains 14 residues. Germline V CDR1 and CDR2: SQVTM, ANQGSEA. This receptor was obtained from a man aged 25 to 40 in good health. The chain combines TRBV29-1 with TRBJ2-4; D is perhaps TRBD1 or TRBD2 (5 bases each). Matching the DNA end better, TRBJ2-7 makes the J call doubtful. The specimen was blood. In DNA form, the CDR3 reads TGCAGCGTTGAGGTTAGGCAGGGAGACTACGAGCAGTACTTC. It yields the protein CSVEVRQGDYEQYF.